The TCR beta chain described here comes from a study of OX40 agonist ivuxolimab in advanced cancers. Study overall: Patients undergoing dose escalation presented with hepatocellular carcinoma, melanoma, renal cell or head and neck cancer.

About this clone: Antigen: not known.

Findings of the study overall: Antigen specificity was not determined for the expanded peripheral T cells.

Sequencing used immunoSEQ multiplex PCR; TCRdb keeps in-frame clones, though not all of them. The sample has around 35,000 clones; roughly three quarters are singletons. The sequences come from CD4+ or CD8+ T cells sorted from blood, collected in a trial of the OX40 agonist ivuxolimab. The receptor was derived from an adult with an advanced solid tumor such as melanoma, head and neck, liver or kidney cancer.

CDR3 region: CASSSPNEKLFF. The DNA of the CDR3 is TGTGCCAGCAGTTCCCCTAATGAAAAACTGTTTTTT. The rearrangement joins TRBV28 to TRBJ1-4; D is undetermined. CDR3 length: 12 amino acids. Looked up from germline, CDR1 is MDHEN and CDR2 is SYDVKM. The V end lost 4 bases, the J end lost 3 bases, and 3 bases lay between the germline ends.